This T cell receptor (beta chain) was sequenced for a study of blood T cell repertoires in COVID-19. Study-level background: Samples of COVID-19 (acute and convalescent) were obtained from the United States, Italy and Spain. From T cells, B-cell-depleted T cells, or PBMCs came the material, which was cDNA or gDNA.

The CDR3 covers 18 residues. Germline CDR1 is SGHRS and CDR2 is YFSETQ. The junction had 8 bases not matched to a gene; V was cut back by 4 bases and J by 0 bases. Authors' methods: Amplification of reference gene primers was used by the study to estimate nucleated cell counts. Generated by immunoSEQ multiplex PCR, the TCRdb table keeps only in-frame clones and is missing some. For V, J and clone size, that table is used; D and trimming come from the DNA. The table has 67,000 or so clones, roughly 77% seen once; the top ten hold approximately 0.8%. This chain uses TRBV5-1 with TRBJ2-6; 9 bases are a match to TRBD1. The clonotype originates from a woman between 65 and 79 years old with acute or convalescent COVID-19. The specimen was peripheral blood. Written as DNA, the CDR3 is TGCGCCAGCAGCGAACAGGGGGCGGGTGTCTCTGGGGCCAACGTCCTGACTTTC. Encoded protein: CASSEQGAGVSGANVLTF.